This entry features one T cell receptor beta chain sequence. Its cognate antigen is unknown. All of the isolated RNA was reverse transcribed, so expressed TCRB transcripts were sequenced. Profiled with immunoSEQ multiplex PCR; TCRdb holds only in-frame clones, not every one. This sample has 200,000 to 300,000 clones; approximately 13% occur once, and the top ten carry about 0.018%. Trimming cost V 0 bases and J 3 bases; bases outside gene matches: 3. The germline V gene has CDR1 GTSNPN and CDR2 SVGIG (reference sequence). This CDR3 is built from 15 residues. The sample comes from a study of beta chain features in type 1 diabetes. Study-wide points: Type 1 diabetes patients had moderately but significantly shorter TCRB CDR3s in all four CD4+ subsets.

Sequencing was performed on naive CD4+ T cells from blood. V is TRBV30 and J is TRBJ2-3; 10 bases align to TRBD2. This TCR was sampled from a man younger than 45 with type 1 diabetes. The CDR3 DNA follows: TGTGCCTGGAGTGTACTAGCGGGACGTACAGATACGCAGTATTTT. As protein: CAWSVLAGRTDTQYF. Full variable domain (remainder filled in from reference TRBV30 and TRBJ2-3): SQTIHQWPATLVQPVGSPLSLECTVEGTSNPNLYWYRQAAGRGLQLLFYSVGIGQISSEVPQNLSASRPQDRQFILSSKKLLLSDSGFYLCAWSVLAGRTDTQYFGPGTRLTVL.